This T cell receptor (beta chain) was recorded in a study of T cells in Graves' hyperthyroidism and ophthalmopathy. Regarding the study as a whole: Stable hyperthyroidism was separated from ophthalmopathy by a model based on 13 V-J features.

V lost 0 bases to trimming and J lost 1 base, with 16 bases between them. The CDR3 length is 17 residues. Germline CDR1 WSHSY, CDR2 SAAADI. Diagnoses were made from clinical symptoms, serum measures (thyroxine and TRAb), thyroid ultrasound and orbital computed tomography. Isolation of PBMCs was performed on 8.5 to 10 ml fresh peripheral blood. Comments on this clonotype: Its antigen is not identified.

Amplified TCR beta CDR3 regions derived from RNA transcripts. A first-round RT-PCR of the TCR CDR3 used the HTBI primer set. TCRdb fed the multiplex PCR reads into MiXCR, producing one record per CDR3 protein. The top ten clones hold 5% to 6% of a sample with about 420,000 distinct CDR3 sequences, roughly 15% of them seen once. The chain has TRBV10-2 and TRBJ2-7; possible D gene TRBD2, 5 bases. Sequencing was performed on blood. The sequence derives from a young woman with Graves' hyperthyroidism. In nucleotides, the CDR3 is TGCGCCAGCAGTGAGTCGATTGGACTCCCTGCTTCCTACGAGCAGTACTTC. It translates to CASSESIGLPASYEQYF.